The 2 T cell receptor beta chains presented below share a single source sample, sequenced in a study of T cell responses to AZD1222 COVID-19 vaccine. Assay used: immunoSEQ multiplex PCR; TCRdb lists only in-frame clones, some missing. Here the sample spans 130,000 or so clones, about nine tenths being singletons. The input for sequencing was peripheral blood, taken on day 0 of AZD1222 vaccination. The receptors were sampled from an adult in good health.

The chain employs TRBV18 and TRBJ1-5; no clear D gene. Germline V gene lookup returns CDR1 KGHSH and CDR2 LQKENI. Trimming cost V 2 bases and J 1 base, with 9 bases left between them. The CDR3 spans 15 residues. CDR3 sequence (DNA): TGTGCCAGCTCACCAGCTGCACGGAGCAATCAGCCCCAGCATTTT. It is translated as CASSPAARSNQPQHF.

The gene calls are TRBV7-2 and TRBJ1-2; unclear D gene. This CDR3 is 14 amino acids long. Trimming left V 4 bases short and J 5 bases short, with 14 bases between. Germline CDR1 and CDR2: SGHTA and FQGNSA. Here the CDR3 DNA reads TGTGCCAGCAGCTCCTCCCCCGGAGGGTATGGCTACACCTTC. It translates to CASSSSPGGYGYTF.